These 8 T cell receptor beta chains originate from one sample sequenced in a study of PD-1 blockade in classical Hodgkin lymphoma. Each patient experienced a relapse that followed autologous stem cell transplantation, and brentuximab vedotin exposure varied. The method was immunoSEQ multiplex PCR; TCRdb's version includes in-frame clones alone and lacks a portion of them. The table shows some 15,000 clones, with roughly 88% occurring only once. The specimen comprised peripheral blood mononuclear cells (PBMCs), sampled before the second cycle of nivolumab. Receptors were obtained from a human donor with classical Hodgkin lymphoma.

The V gene is TRBV5-6, the J gene TRBJ2-3, with D tentatively TRBD1 (6 bases). V was trimmed by 1 base and J by 3 bases, leaving 15 bases between them. The CDR3 is 16 residues long. Germline V gene lookup returns CDR1 SGHDT and CDR2 YYEEEE. CDR3 DNA: TGTGCCAGCAGCTTGCGGTTCGCAGGGGAAACAGATACGCAGTATTTT. Protein product: CASSLRFAGETDTQYF.

The V and J genes are TRBV11-2 and TRBJ1-1; D gene uncertain. V lost 1 base, J lost 6 bases, and 6 bases lay in between. This CDR3 comprises 12 residues. From germline, CDR1 is SGHAT and CDR2 FQNNGV. The CDR3 reads CASSLVGPEAFF. The CDR3 DNA sequence: TGTGCCAGCAGCTTAGTTGGTCCTGAAGCTTTCTTT.

This clone was observed a few times. The rearrangement links TRBV19 to TRBJ2-2, with 8 bases lining up with TRBD2. This CDR3 spans 16 amino acids. After removal of 2 bases from V and 7 bases from J, the junction contained 9 bases not matched to a gene. Germline-derived CDR1 and CDR2 are LNHDA and SQIVND (reference sequence). CDR3 in amino acids: CASSIPGLGKSGELFF. CDR3 DNA sequence: TGTGCCAGTAGTATACCGGGACTAGGGAAGAGCGGGGAGCTGTTTTTT.

For this clone: In the same sample, other DNA sequences code for this CDR3. The chain recombines TRBV19 with TRBJ2-1; weak D call: TRBD1 (5 bases). Germline V lookup: CDR1 LNHDA, CDR2 SQIVND (reference sequence). Trimming stripped 3 bases from V and 2 bases from J, with 11 bases between. The CDR3 runs to 15 residues. This CDR3 reads CASSIGQGPYNEQFF. The CDR3 DNA reads TGTGCCAGTAGTATTGGGCAGGGTCCCTACAATGAGCAGTTCTTC.

This chain links TRBV15 with TRBJ2-1, with TRBD2 identical over 10 bases. The CDR3 contains 16 residues. Germline loops: CDR1 LNHNV, CDR2 YYDKDF (reference sequence). V lost 0 bases to trimming and J lost 7 bases; unmatched junction nucleotides: 6. The CDR3 coding sequence is TGTGCCACCAGCAGAGAGAGAACTAGCGGGAAAAATGAGCAGTTCTTC. Residues: CATSRERTSGKNEQFF. Variable domain in full (rest from reference TRBV15 and TRBJ2-1): DAMVIQNPRYQVTQFGKPVTLSCSQTLNHNVMYWYQQKSSQAPKLLFHYYDKDFNNEADTPDNFQSRRPNTSFCFLDIRSPGLGDTAMYLCATSRERTSGKNEQFFGPGTRLTVL.

This chain uses TRBV5-1 with TRBJ1-2; the D gene is possibly TRBD1 (6 bases). V was shortened by 0 bases and J by 8 bases, with 14 bases between the two germline ends. This CDR3 comprises 14 residues. Germline-derived CDR1 and CDR2 are SGHRS and YFSETQ. Here the CDR3 DNA reads TGCGCCAGCAGCTTGGCCAAGGGGGGGCACGGCTACACCTTC. As protein: CASSLAKGGHGYTF.

The rearrangement links TRBV7-8 to TRBJ2-5; TRBD2 agrees at 8 bases. From germline, CDR1 is SGHVS and CDR2 FQNEAQ. The CDR3 extends over 15 amino acids. Losses at the gene ends were 3 bases for V and 2 bases for J; bases not matched to a gene: 5. The DNA for the CDR3 is TGTGCCAGCAGCTTTCGGGCGGGGGGACAAGAGACCCAGTACTTC. It yields the protein CASSFRAGGQETQYF.

For this clone: At one boundary the junction diverges from the germline segment, which might be a read error. V and J are TRBV6-4 and TRBJ1-1; a possible D gene is TRBD1 (5 bases). Germline V CDR1 and CDR2: MRHNA, SNTAGT. The CDR3 has 16 amino acids. The CDR3 here is CASKPLYSGMKTEAFF. CDR3 bases: TGTGCCAGCAAGCCCCTTTATTCAGGGATGAAGACTGAAGCTTTCTTT.